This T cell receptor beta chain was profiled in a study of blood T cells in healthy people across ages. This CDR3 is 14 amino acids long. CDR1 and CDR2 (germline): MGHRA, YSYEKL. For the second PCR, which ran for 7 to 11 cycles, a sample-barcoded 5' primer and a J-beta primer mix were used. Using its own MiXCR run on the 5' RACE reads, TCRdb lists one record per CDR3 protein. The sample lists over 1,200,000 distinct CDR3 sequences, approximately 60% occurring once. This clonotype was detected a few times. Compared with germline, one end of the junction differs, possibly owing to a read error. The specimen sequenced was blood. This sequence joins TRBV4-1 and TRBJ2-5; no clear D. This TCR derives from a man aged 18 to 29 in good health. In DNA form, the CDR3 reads TGTGCCAGCAGCCAAGATTACGGACAAGAGACCCAGTACTTC. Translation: CASSQDYGQETQYF.